A single sample is the source of the 13 T cell receptor beta chains below, sequenced in a study of blood T cell repertoires in COVID-19. The data were produced by immunoSEQ multiplex PCR, yet TCRdb's version contains in-frame clones alone and is incomplete. This table holds approximately 190,000 clones, approximately 82% found once. The sample comprised peripheral blood. Receptor source: a human donor with acute or convalescent COVID-19. The donor label of this sample is uncertain.

This rearrangement joins TRBV19 to TRBJ2-1; a possible D gene is TRBD1 (5 bases). The CDR3 has 13 residues. Germline V gene sequence: CDR1 LNHDA, CDR2 SQIVND (reference sequence). Trimming cost V 11 bases and J 5 bases, with 16 bases left between them. CDR3: CASSMGLNNEQFF. The CDR3 nucleotides read TGTGCCTCCTCAATGGGGCTGAACAATGAGCAGTTCTTC. Combining the CDR3 with reference TRBV19 and TRBJ2-1 gives the whole variable domain DGGITQSPKYLFRKEGQNVTLSCEQNLNHDAMYWYRQDPGQGLRLIYYSQIVNDFQKGDIAEGYSVSREKKESFPLTVTSAQKNPTAFYLCASSMGLNNEQFFGPGTRLTVL.

The chain is built from TRBV7-9 and TRBJ1-4; a weak D match, TRBD1 (6 bases). In germline, CDR1 is SEHNR, CDR2 FQNEAQ (reference sequence). Trimming took 5 bases from V and 7 from J, leaving 17 bases between them. The CDR3 spans 15 residues. This CDR3 is CASSRNTGSGEKLFF. CDR3 nucleotide sequence: TGTGCCAGCAGCCGAAATACAGGGTCAGGTGAAAAACTGTTTTTT.

The chain is built from TRBV25-1 and TRBJ1-2, with 9 bases aligning to TRBD1. CDR3 length equals 15 residues. The germline CDR1 and CDR2 sequences are MGHDK and SYGVNS. V shed 5 bases and J 7 bases; nucleotides not matched to a gene: 11. CDR3 residues: CASSKAGTGTSGYTF. The CDR3 DNA follows: TGTGCCAGCAGTAAAGCCGGGACAGGGACAAGTGGCTACACCTTC.

This rearrangement joins TRBV28 to TRBJ2-2; D unresolved. The CDR3 covers 13 residues. Germline assignment: CDR1 MDHEN and CDR2 SYDVKM. Trimming stripped 6 bases from V and 0 bases from J, with 5 bases between. The CDR3 region has the DNA TGTGCCAGCAGACTCTCGAACACCGGGGAGCTGTTTTTT. It is translated as CASRLSNTGELFF.

The rearrangement uses TRBV19 and TRBJ2-2, with TRBD1 as a possible D gene (6 bases). CDR1 is LNHDA, CDR2 SQIVND, per germline (reference sequence). CDR3 length equals 15 residues. V was trimmed by 3 bases and J by 6 bases, leaving 14 bases between them. CDR3 DNA: TGTGCCAGTAGTATGGTTACAGGGAATTCCGGGGAGCTGTTTTTT. It is translated as CASSMVTGNSGELFF.

The chain has TRBV7-6 and TRBJ2-1; D gene ambiguous. CDR3 length: 16 residues. Germline CDR1 and CDR2: SGHVS and FNYEAQ. V lost 5 bases to trimming and J lost 0 bases, with 14 bases between them. The CDR3 loop is CASSKTLPSSYNEQFF. In DNA, the CDR3 is TGTGCCAGCAGCAAGACTCTACCGAGCTCCTACAATGAGCAGTTCTTC.

The chain joins TRBV7-3 to TRBJ1-1, with D possibly matching TRBD1 (6 bases). This CDR3 region has 14 residues. V lost 3 bases, J lost 2 bases, and 10 bases lay in between. Germline V gene sequence: CDR1 SGHTA, CDR2 FQGTGA. CDR3 coding DNA: TGTGCCAGCAGCTTCGGGGGGGCCAACACTGAAGCTTTCTTT. It encodes CASSFGGANTEAFF. Supplemented by reference TRBV7-3 and TRBJ1-1, the full variable domain reads GAGVSQTPSNKVTEKGKYVELRCDPISGHTALYWYRQSLGQGPEFLIYFQGTGAADDSGLPNDRFFAVRPEGSVSTLKIQRTERGDSAVYLCASSFGGANTEAFFGQGTRLTVV.

This clone has a count of ten or more. The V gene is TRBV5-4, the J gene TRBJ2-1, with 8 bases lining up with TRBD2. J gave up 7 bases and V 3 bases, and 12 bases lay outside the gene matches. CDR3 size: 16 residues. Germline values: CDR1 SGHNT, CDR2 YYREEE (reference sequence). This CDR3 reads CASSSRAGATGNEQFF. The CDR3 DNA sequence: TGTGCCAGCAGCTCCCGAGCGGGAGCCACCGGGAATGAGCAGTTCTTC.

This sequence joins TRBV18 and TRBJ2-1; 7 bases fit TRBD1. V lost 3 bases to trimming and J lost 4 bases; unmatched junction nucleotides: 6. Germline CDR1 and CDR2: KGHSH and LQKENI. CDR3 length: 15 amino acids. Here the CDR3 reads CASSPNRGLYNEQFF. The CDR3 nucleotides are TGTGCCAGCTCACCGAACAGGGGCCTATACAATGAGCAGTTCTTC.

V usage is TRBV7-6 and J usage is TRBJ2-1; 11 bases match TRBD2. Looked up from germline, CDR1 is SGHVS and CDR2 is FNYEAQ. Trimming took 7 bases from V and 8 from J; bases not matched to a gene: 10. CDR3 length: 15 residues. The CDR3 sequence is CASTSGLAGGHEQFF. For the CDR3, the DNA is TGTGCCAGCACCTCGGGGCTAGCGGGAGGCCATGAGCAGTTCTTC.

J is TRBJ1-1 and V is TRBV27; 9 bases agree with TRBD1. Trimming cost V 5 bases and J 5 bases; bases outside gene matches: 3. The germline V gene has CDR1 MNHEY and CDR2 SMNVEV (reference sequence). The CDR3 has 13 amino acids. CDR3 in DNA: TGTGCCAGCAGTCCAGGACAGGGGACTGAAGCTTTCTTT. Its protein product is CASSPGQGTEAFF.

Written as DNA, the CDR3 is TGTGCCAGCAGCGCAACAGGGGCCTACAATGAGCAGTTCTTC. This codes for CASSATGAYNEQFF. The chain has TRBV5-4 and TRBJ2-1; 7 nucleotides agree with TRBD1. V lost 4 bases and J lost 2; bases outside the gene matches: 3. Per germline, CDR1 SGHNT and CDR2 YYREEE (reference sequence). This CDR3 region has 14 residues.

The genes are TRBV2 and TRBJ1-5; 8 bases line up with TRBD1. Germline CDR1 reads SNHLY; CDR2 reads FYNNEI. This CDR3 is built from 14 residues. V was clipped by 5 bases and J by 4 bases; unmatched bases: 4. The DNA of the CDR3 is TGTGCCAGCAGTACGACAGGGGTGAATCAGCCCCAGCATTTT. Its protein is CASSTTGVNQPQHF.